The sequence of this T cell receptor (beta chain) was determined in a study of T cell responses to AZD1222 COVID-19 vaccine. Study results and caveats: Only a handful of AZD1222 recipients tested seropositive at baseline. Spike regions recognized by vaccine-associated CD4 TCRs spanned the protein, led by 160-218 and 743-854. Donor demographics were predominantly white British with a female majority; clonal diversity may be underestimated. Unmutated variant regions are reportedly the target of nearly half of TCRs that are spike-specific.

This CDR3 is 13 amino acids long. Trimming pared 4 bases from V and 4 bases from J, leaving 10 bases between. About this clone: Its antigen is not identified.

The assay was immunoSEQ multiplex PCR, and TCRdb's table has in-frame clones only and misses some. The table lists about 170,000 clones, more than 90% of them singletons. The clonotype comes from an adult in good health. The specimen was peripheral blood, collected on day 0 of AZD1222 vaccination. The rearrangement uses TRBV12-3 or TRBV12-4 and TRBJ1-1; D may be TRBD1 (5 bases). CDR3 DNA sequence: TGTGCCAGCAGTTACTCGCAGGGCACTGAAGCTTTCTTT. It translates to CASSYSQGTEAFF.